This is a list of T cell receptor beta chains from one sample in a study of resident and recirculating memory T cells in vitiligo. Profiled with immunoSEQ multiplex PCR; TCRdb holds only in-frame clones, not every one. This sample yields tens of thousands of clones, of which approximately 90% are seen a single time; 5% belongs to the top ten. Sequencing was carried out using blood. The source of these receptors is a male donor with vitiligo. Each CDR3 is given with its conserved first and last residue. The D gene is left open where the match is weak. Clone size, where shown, is once, few, many, or a class for clones that have expanded.

TRBJ2-1,.,TRBV5-4,TRBD2,CASSFRQGAGGEQFF,TGTGCCAGCAGCTTTCGTCAGGGAGCGGGGGGTGAGCAGTTCTTC
TRBJ2-5,.,TRBV19,.,CASSIGQDQQETQYF,TGTGCCAGTAGTATAGGACAGGACCAACAAGAGACCCAGTACTTC
TRBJ2-5,.,TRBV27,TRBD1,CASSLDRGPLYQETQYF,TGTGCCAGCAGTTTAGACAGGGGGCCATTGTACCAAGAGACCCAGTACTTC
TRBJ2-1,.,TRBV4-2,TRBD2,CASSQEGSSGGNEQFF,TGTGCCAGCAGCCAAGAGGGTAGTAGCGGGGGCAATGAGCAGTTCTTC
TRBJ2-1,.,TRBV5-1,.,CASSLRSGGNEQFF,TGCGCCAGCAGCTTGCGGTCCGGGGGCAATGAGCAGTTCTTC
TRBJ2-5,.,TRBV4-2,TRBD2,CASSQEGSGRGETQYF,TGTGCCAGCAGCCAAGAGGGTAGCGGGAGGGGGGAGACCCAGTACTTC
TRBJ2-7,.,TRBV9,.,CASSRGLTEQYF,TGTGCCAGCAGCCGTGGACTGACCGAGCAGTACTTC
TRBJ1-1,.,TRBV2,.,CASSESAGNLMNTEAFF,TGTGCCAGCAGTGAGTCGGCGGGAAACTTAATGAACACTGAAGCTTTCTTT
TRBJ2-1,.,TRBV18,TRBD2,CASSSGTSGPYNEQFF,TGTGCCAGCTCATCAGGGACTAGCGGGCCTTACAATGAGCAGTTCTTC
TRBJ1-1,.,TRBV2,.,CASHMNTEAFF,TGTGCCAGCCACATGAACACTGAAGCTTTCTTT
TRBJ2-7,once,TRBV30,.,CAWSVPGIYEQYF,TGTGCCTGGAGTGTACCAGGGATCTACGAGCAGTACTTC
TRBJ2-2,.,TRBV11-2,.,CASSSLASSRELFF,TGTGCCAGCAGCTCTCTAGCGAGCAGCAGGGAGCTGTTTTTT